This T cell receptor (beta chain) was identified during a study of technical replicates of blood from several donors. Only in-frame clones appear in the TCRdb table, and some are missing; sequencing was by immunoSEQ multiplex PCR. This table holds 68,000 or so clones, just over 90% found once. The V end was cut by 2 bases, the J end by 6 bases, with 11 bases between. CDR1 and CDR2 (germline): LGHNT, FRNRAP. This CDR3 spans 14 amino acids. The chain recombines TRBV12-5 with TRBJ2-4; possibly TRBD2 for D (6 bases). The sequencing sample was made of PBMCs. The TCR comes from a human donor in good health. Some clones in this sample may be carry-over from other donors' samples. The DNA of the CDR3 is TGTGCTAGTGGTTTGTCCGGGAGTGGAAACATTCAGTACTTC. Residues: CASGLSGSGNIQYF.